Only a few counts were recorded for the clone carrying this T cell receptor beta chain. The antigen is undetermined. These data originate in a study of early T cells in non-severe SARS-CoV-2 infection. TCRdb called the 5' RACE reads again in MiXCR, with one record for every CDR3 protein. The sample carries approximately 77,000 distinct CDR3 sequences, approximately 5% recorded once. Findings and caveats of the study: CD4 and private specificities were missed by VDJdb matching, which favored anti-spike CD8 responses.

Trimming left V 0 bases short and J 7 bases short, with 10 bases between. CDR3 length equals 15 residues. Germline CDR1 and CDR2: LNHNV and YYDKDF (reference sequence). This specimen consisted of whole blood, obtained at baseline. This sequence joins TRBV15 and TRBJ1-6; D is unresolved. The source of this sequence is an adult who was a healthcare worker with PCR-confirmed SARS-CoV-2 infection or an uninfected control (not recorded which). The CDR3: CATSRELLRNSPLHF. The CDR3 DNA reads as TGTGCCACCAGCAGAGAACTCTTAAGGAATTCACCCCTCCACTTT.